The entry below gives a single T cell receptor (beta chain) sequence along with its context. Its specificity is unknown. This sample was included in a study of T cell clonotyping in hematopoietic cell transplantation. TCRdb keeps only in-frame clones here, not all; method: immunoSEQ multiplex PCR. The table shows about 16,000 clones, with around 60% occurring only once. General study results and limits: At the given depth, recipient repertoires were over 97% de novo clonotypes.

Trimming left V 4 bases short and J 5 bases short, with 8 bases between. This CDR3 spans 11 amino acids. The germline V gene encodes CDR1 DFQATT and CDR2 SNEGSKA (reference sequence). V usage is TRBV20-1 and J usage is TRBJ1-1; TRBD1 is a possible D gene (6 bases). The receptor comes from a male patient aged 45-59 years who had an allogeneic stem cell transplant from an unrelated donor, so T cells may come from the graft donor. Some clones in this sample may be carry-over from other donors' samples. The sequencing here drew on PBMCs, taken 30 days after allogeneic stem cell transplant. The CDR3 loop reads CSATGETEAFF. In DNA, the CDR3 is TGCAGTGCTACAGGGGAAACTGAAGCTTTCTTT.